Listed here are 8 T cell receptor beta chains from one sample, sequenced in a study of blood T cells in healthy people across ages (dated by TCRdb to the mid-2010s). Library preparation used 5' RACE. For sequencing, an Illumina HiSeq 2500 was employed. A second PCR of about 7 to 12 cycles was run with a J-beta primer mix and a sample-barcoded 5' primer. In-frame beta chains were kept once TCRdb had trimmed the public reads at Q25 with fastp and called clones with MiXCR. Merged by CDR3 protein, the rows form single entries marked with the most common genes and DNA. The sample contains approximately 800,000 distinct CDR3 sequences, 25% of them found a single time. Under 4.5% of the sample is in the top ten clones. These data also formed part of another study, on T cells of mothers and their children.

Sequencing was carried out using blood. The receptors originated from a boy aged 5 to 17 in good health.

This clonotype showed up just a few times. The DNA for the CDR3 is TGTGCCAGCAGCTCCCTCGGCTTTCAGCCCCAGCATTTT. Amino acids: CASSSLGFQPQHF. The V and J genes are TRBV12-3 or TRBV12-4 and TRBJ1-5; D not resolved. Trimming took 6 bases from V and 6 from J, leaving 12 bases between them. The CDR3 has 13 amino acids.

This clonotype has only a few counts. The rearrangement links TRBV5-1 to TRBJ2-3; TRBD2 is a possible D gene (6 bases). This CDR3 contains 15 residues. With 3 bases removed from V and 2 bases from J, the gap between germline ends came to 13 bases. Germline V lookup: CDR1 SGHRS, CDR2 YFSETQ. The CDR3: CASSWGDGHTDTQYF. CDR3 sequence (DNA): TGCGCCAGCAGCTGGGGGGACGGACACACAGATACGCAGTATTTT.

V gene TRBV6-2 or TRBV6-3 combines with J gene TRBJ2-3, with 8 bases identical to TRBD2. CDR3 size: 15 residues. Germline CDR1 and CDR2: MNHEY and SVGEGT. With 5 bases clipped from V and 3 bases from J, the junction kept 7 bases outside the gene matches. CDR3: CASSPSGGGTDTQYF. The CDR3 nucleotides read TGTGCCAGCAGTCCGAGCGGGGGAGGAACAGATACGCAGTATTTT.

This clonotype turned up a few times. V and J are TRBV5-1 and TRBJ2-7, with TRBD1 matching over 10 bases. CDR1 and CDR2 from the germline V gene are SGHRS and YFSETQ. This CDR3 has 13 residues. J lost 5 bases, V lost 5 bases, and 4 bases had no gene match. The CDR3 nucleotides are TGCGCCAGCAGACGACAGGGGGCGGACGAGCAGTACTTC. Residues: CASRRQGADEQYF. Full variable domain (outside the CDR3, taken from reference TRBV5-1 and TRBJ2-7): KAGVTQTPRYLIKTRGQQVTLSCSPISGHRSVSWYQQTPGQGLQFLFEYFSETQRNKGNFPGRFSGRQFSNSRSEMNVSTLELGDSALYLCASRRQGADEQYFGPGTRLTVT.

This clonotype was seen a few times. The V call is TRBV7-2, the J call TRBJ2-5; 13 nucleotides match TRBD2. The J call could be wrong; TRBJ2-1 is a better fit for the DNA end. CDR3 length: 15 amino acids. Looked up from germline, CDR1 is SGHTA and CDR2 is FQGNSA. The CDR3 is CASSLAGLAGNEQFF. For the CDR3, the DNA is TGTGCCAGCAGCTTAGCGGGACTAGCGGGGAATGAGCAGTTCTTC.

The chain uses TRBV5-1 and TRBJ1-4; 8 bases agree with TRBD1. V shed 4 bases and J 8 bases; nucleotides not matched to a gene: 10. Germline V gene data show CDR1 as SGHRS and CDR2 as YFSETQ. This CDR3 is built from 15 residues. The CDR3 DNA reads TGCGCCAGCAGCCAAACGACAGGGGACTGGGAAAAACTGTTTTTT. Its protein product is CASSQTTGDWEKLFF. Supplemented by reference TRBV5-1 and TRBJ1-4, the full variable domain reads KAGVTQTPRYLIKTRGQQVTLSCSPISGHRSVSWYQQTPGQGLQFLFEYFSETQRNKGNFPGRFSGRQFSNSRSEMNVSTLELGDSALYLCASSQTTGDWEKLFFGSGTQLSVL.

This clonotype was counted a few times. The genes are TRBV20-1 and TRBJ1-5; possibly TRBD1 for D (6 bases). Germline V gives CDR1 DFQATT, CDR2 SNEGSKA (reference sequence). The CDR3 sequence is 13 residues long. Trimming took 6 bases from V and 4 from J, leaving 13 bases between them. CDR3 region: CSAMRGKNQPQHF. In DNA form, the CDR3 reads TGCAGTGCCATGAGGGGGAAAAATCAGCCCCAGCATTTT.

The rearrangement links TRBV20-1 to TRBJ2-5; D may be TRBD1 (6 bases). Germline lookup yields CDR1 DFQATT and CDR2 SNEGSKA (reference sequence). There are 14 residues in the CDR3. Trimming cost V 6 bases and J 4 bases, with 18 bases left between them. The CDR3 region is CSAIISGESETQYF. CDR3 DNA sequence: TGCAGTGCCATCATCTCAGGGGAATCAGAGACCCAGTACTTC.